The 16 T cell receptor beta chains reported below all come from one sample, sequenced in a study of spatial heterogeneity in lung cancer (dated by TCRdb to 2018 to 2020). Library method: 5' RACE. The instrument given in TCRdb is NextSeq 500. Using fastp at Q25 and MiXCR, TCRdb reprocessed the public reads and kept productive beta chains. CDR3 protein duplicates are merged, each entry listing the most common genes and DNA. Across this sample there are over 70,000 distinct CDR3 sequences, with 8% to 10% seen only once. The ten largest clones take up about 2% of the sample. In light of the paper, this sample's time point label describes: blood at routine non-recurrence follow-up after resection. Source: PBMCs, taken at follow-up. The receptors were gathered from a female donor with early-stage non-small cell lung cancer.

The CDR3 here is CASGGFAKNIQYF. As DNA, the CDR3 is TGTGCCTCAGGGGGCTTTGCCAAAAACATTCAGTACTTC. The chain has TRBV6-5 and TRBJ2-4, with 8 bases that match TRBD1. Germline CDR1 MNHEY, CDR2 SVGAGI. Trimming at V came to 11 bases and at J to 1 base, leaving 4 bases not matched to a gene. The CDR3 runs 13 residues.

This clonotype was recorded at least ten times. This chain uses TRBV11-2 with TRBJ2-3, with TRBD1 matching over 7 bases. The junction had 9 bases not matched to a gene; V was cut back by 8 bases and J by 4 bases. Germline V gene data show CDR1 as SGHAT and CDR2 as FQNNGV. The CDR3 sequence is 14 residues long. The CDR3 DNA is TGTGCCAGCCTCCCATGGCAGGGGGCAGATACGCAGTATTTT. Translating gives CASLPWQGADTQYF.

At least ten counts were recorded for this clonotype. The chain joins TRBV6-1 to TRBJ2-5; D is unclear. Germline CDR1 is MNHNS and CDR2 is SASEGT. The CDR3 contains 13 residues. V lost 5 bases to trimming and J lost 4 bases, with 11 bases between them. Here the CDR3 DNA reads TGTGCCAGCAGTCTAGTAATTCGAGAGACCCAGTACTTC. Protein sequence: CASSLVIRETQYF.

As for this clonotype: It may be a read error: a sequence one base away is much more abundant. V usage is TRBV5-1 and J usage is TRBJ2-1; 10 bases map to TRBD2. The CDR3 has 15 residues. Per germline, CDR1 SGHRS and CDR2 YFSETQ. In nucleotides, the CDR3 is TGCACCAGCACCATCCAGACTAGCGGGTACAATGAGCAGTTCTTC. Protein product: CTSTIQTSGYNEQFF.

This clonotype was seen many times. This rearrangement joins TRBV24-1 to TRBJ2-1, with 13 bases fitting TRBD2. The V gene's germline CDR1 is KGHDR and CDR2 SFDVKD. The CDR3 consists of 16 residues. V lost 3 bases, J lost 2 bases, and 0 bases stayed unmatched. In DNA, the CDR3 is TGTGCCACCAGTGATGGGACTAGCGGGGCCTACAATGAGCAGTTCTTC. This encodes CATSDGTSGAYNEQFF.

The chain links TRBV25-1 to TRBJ1-3, with 7 bases matching TRBD1. The CDR3 runs to 15 residues. V shed 3 bases, J shed 2 bases, and the junction held 4 bases outside the gene matches. Germline V lookup: CDR1 MGHDK, CDR2 SYGVNS. As DNA, the CDR3 is TGTGCCAGCAGTGATTTTAGGGGGCCTGGAAACACCATATATTTT. It translates to CASSDFRGPGNTIYF.

This clonotype was picked up many times. The J gene is TRBJ1-2, the V gene TRBV2, with 7 bases that match TRBD1. V was clipped by 6 bases and J by 2 bases; unmatched bases: 12. The CDR3 contains 16 residues. Per the germline V gene, CDR1 is SNHLY and CDR2 is FYNNEI. CDR3 DNA sequence: TGTGCCAGCAGGGAACAGGGGAAGGGGCTCAACTATGGCTACACCTTC. Translating gives CASREQGKGLNYGYTF.

This clonotype was found many times. The rearrangement uses TRBV10-2 and TRBJ2-2; TRBD2 matches 8 bases. The V and J ends lost 7 bases and 2 bases, in that order; junction bases with no gene match: 6. The CDR3 is 15 residues long. The germline V gene has CDR1 WSHSY and CDR2 SAAADI. CDR3 coding DNA: TGCGCCAGCAATCGGGGGGGCCTAAACACCGGGGAGCTGTTTTTT. Protein sequence: CASNRGGLNTGELFF.

This clonotype has at least ten counts. V usage is TRBV21-1 and J usage is TRBJ2-1; the table's D gene call, TRBD1, was not cross checked with the DNA. TRBV21-1 corresponds to a pseudogene. The CDR3 runs 14 residues. The CDR3 is CASSRRRDYNEQFF. DNA for the CDR3: TGTGCCAGCAGCCGACGCAGGGACTACAATGAGCAGTTCTTC.

This clonotype has at least ten counts. The gene calls are TRBV15 and TRBJ2-2; D not certain. This CDR3 contains 17 residues. The ends were cut back, 5 bases at V and 6 bases at J, with 22 bases in the middle. The V gene's germline CDR1 is LNHNV and CDR2 YYDKDF (reference sequence). The CDR3 DNA reads as TGTGCCACCAGCTTCTCAAGCCGGGCCCGGATGTCCGGGGAGCTGTTTTTT. Protein sequence: CATSFSSRARMSGELFF.

This clonotype was seen repeatedly, ten times or more. The rearrangement uses TRBV5-4 and TRBJ2-1; possible D gene TRBD1, 6 bases. Germline CDR1 and CDR2: SGHNT and YYREEE (reference sequence). The CDR3 totals 14 residues. The V end lost 1 base, the J end lost 8 bases, and 13 bases lay between the germline ends. The CDR3 DNA reads as TGTGCCAGCAGCTTGAGGGACATTTTCCATGAGCAGTTCTTC. Translated: CASSLRDIFHEQFF. Supplemented by reference TRBV5-4 and TRBJ2-1, the full variable domain reads ETGVTQSPTHLIKTRGQQVTLRCSSQSGHNTVSWYQQALGQGPQFIFQYYREEENGRGNFPPRFSGLQFPNYSSELNVNALELDDSALYLCASSLRDIFHEQFFGPGTRLTVL.

Many counts were recorded for this clonotype. The chain combines TRBV9 with TRBJ2-7; D is uncertain. CDR3 length equals 15 residues. Germline CDR1 and CDR2: SGDLS and YYNGEE. V lost 0 bases and J 2 bases, leaving 12 bases between the germline ends. In nucleotides, the CDR3 is TGTGCCAGCAGCGTAGAGCCAGAAGTAACCTACGAGCAGTACTTC. It yields the protein CASSVEPEVTYEQYF. Full variable domain (missing parts from reference TRBV9 and TRBJ2-7): DSGVTQTPKHLITATGQRVTLRCSPRSGDLSVYWYQQSLDQGLQFLIQYYNGEERAKGNILERFSAQQFPDLHSELNLSSLELGDSALYFCASSVEPEVTYEQYFGPGTRLTVT.

This clonotype was seen ten or more times. The V call is TRBV11-1, the J call TRBJ2-6; D is ambiguous. Looked up from germline, CDR1 is SGHAT and CDR2 is FQDESV (reference sequence). V was clipped by 5 bases and J by 3 bases, with 11 bases between them. The length of the CDR3 is 15 residues. CDR3 bases: TGTGCCAGCAGCACTGCCCATGGTGGGGCCAACGTCCTGACTTTC. Amino acid sequence: CASSTAHGGANVLTF.

This clonotype is medium-sized within its sample. The chain recombines TRBV5-1 with TRBJ2-7, with 12 bases that match TRBD2. The length of the CDR3 is 15 residues. The ends lost 4 bases at V and 5 bases at J; junction bases unmatched: 7. Germline CDR1 and CDR2: SGHRS and YFSETQ. The CDR3 loop reads CASSHHSSGRDEQYF. DNA of the CDR3: TGCGCCAGCAGCCACCACTCTAGCGGGAGGGACGAGCAGTACTTC.

This clonotype was seen many times. The V call is TRBV25-1, the J call TRBJ2-3; D call uncertain. Germline V CDR1 and CDR2: MGHDK, SYGVNS. The CDR3 spans 15 residues. The V and J ends lost 0 bases and 2 bases respectively, with 9 bases between them. The CDR3 DNA sequence: TGTGCCAGCAGTGAATATAGTCAGGACACAGATACGCAGTATTTT. Encoded protein: CASSEYSQDTDTQYF.

V and J are TRBV2 and TRBJ2-7, with D perhaps TRBD2 (5 bases). The CDR3 loop spans 14 amino acids. V dropped 3 bases and J dropped 0 bases, with 9 bases sitting between them. The germline gives CDR1 SNHLY, CDR2 FYNNEI. Written as DNA, the CDR3 is TGTGCCAGCAGTGAGGAGGTGAGCTCCTACGAGCAGTACTTC. This gives the protein CASSEEVSSYEQYF.